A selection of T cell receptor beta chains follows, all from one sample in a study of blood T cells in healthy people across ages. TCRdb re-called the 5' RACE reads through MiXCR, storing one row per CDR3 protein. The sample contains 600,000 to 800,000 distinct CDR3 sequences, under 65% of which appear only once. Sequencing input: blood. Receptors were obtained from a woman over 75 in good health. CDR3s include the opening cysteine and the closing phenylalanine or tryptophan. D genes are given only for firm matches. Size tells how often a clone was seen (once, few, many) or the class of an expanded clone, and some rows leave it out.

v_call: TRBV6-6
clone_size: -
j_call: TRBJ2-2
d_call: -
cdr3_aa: CASRPDRQIGELFF
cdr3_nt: TGTGCCAGCAGACCCGACCGACAGATCGGGGAGCTGTTTTTT

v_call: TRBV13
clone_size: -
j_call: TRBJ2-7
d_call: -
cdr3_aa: CASSYGAGSPYEQYF
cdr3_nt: TGTGCCAGCAGCTACGGGGCGGGGTCTCCCTACGAGCAGTACTTC

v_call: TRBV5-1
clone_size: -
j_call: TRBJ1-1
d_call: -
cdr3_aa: CAIRKNTEAFF
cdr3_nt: TGCGCCATCAGGAAGAACACTGAAGCTTTCTTT

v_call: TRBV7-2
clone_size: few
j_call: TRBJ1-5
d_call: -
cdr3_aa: CASSLALPNQPQHF
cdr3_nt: TGTGCCAGCAGCTTAGCTTTGCCAAATCAGCCCCAGCATTTT

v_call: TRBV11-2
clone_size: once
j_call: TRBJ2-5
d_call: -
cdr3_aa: CASSPNRGHLQETQYF
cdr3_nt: TGTGCCAGCAGCCCCAACCGAGGACACCTCCAAGAGACCCAGTACTTC

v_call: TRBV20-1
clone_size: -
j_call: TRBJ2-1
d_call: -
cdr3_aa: CSASGLTSSYNEQFF
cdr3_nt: TGCAGTGCTAGCGGACTCACAAGCTCCTACAATGAGCAGTTCTTC

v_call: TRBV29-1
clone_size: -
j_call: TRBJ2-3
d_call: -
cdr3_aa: CSVELGPVVGDTQYF
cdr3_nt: TGCAGCGTTGAGTTGGGACCCGTCGTGGGAGATACGCAGTATTTT

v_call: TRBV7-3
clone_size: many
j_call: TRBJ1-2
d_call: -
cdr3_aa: CASSLVPANYGYTF
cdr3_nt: TGTGCCAGCAGCTTGGTCCCAGCTAACTATGGCTACACCTTC

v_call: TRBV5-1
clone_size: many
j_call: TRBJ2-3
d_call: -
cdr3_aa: CASSNSPIADTQYF
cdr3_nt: TGCGCCAGCAGCAATTCCCCTATAGCAGATACGCAGTATTTT

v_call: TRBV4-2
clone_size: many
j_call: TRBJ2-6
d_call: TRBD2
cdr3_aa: CASSPAGGTGANVLTF
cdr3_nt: TGTGCCAGCAGCCCCGCGGGGGGCACTGGGGCCAACGTCCTGACTTTC

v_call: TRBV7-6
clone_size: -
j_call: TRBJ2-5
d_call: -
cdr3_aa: CASSNSPETQYF
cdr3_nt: TGTGCCAGCAGTAATAGCCCAGAGACCCAGTACTTC

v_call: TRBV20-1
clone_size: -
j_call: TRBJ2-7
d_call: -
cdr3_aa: CSARLQGLPAYEQYF
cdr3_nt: TGCAGTGCTCGATTACAGGGCCTCCCCGCCTACGAGCAGTACTTC

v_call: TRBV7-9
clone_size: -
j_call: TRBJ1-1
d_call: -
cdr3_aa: CASRQDWNTEAFF
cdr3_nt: TGTGCCAGCAGACAGGACTGGAACACTGAAGCTTTCTTT

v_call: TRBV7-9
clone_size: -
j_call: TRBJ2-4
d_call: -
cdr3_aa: CASSPSGEIQQYF
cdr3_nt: TGTGCCAGCAGCCCTAGTGGCGAAATCCAGCAGTACTTC

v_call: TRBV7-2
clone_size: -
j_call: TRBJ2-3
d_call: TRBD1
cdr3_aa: CASSLEGTGGTYTQYF
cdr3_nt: TGTGCCAGCAGCTTAGAGGGGACAGGGGGTACATATACGCAGTATTTT

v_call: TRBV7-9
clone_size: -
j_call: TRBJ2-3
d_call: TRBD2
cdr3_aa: CASSSHYSGRTDTQYF
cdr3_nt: TGTGCCAGCAGCTCCCACTATAGCGGGAGGACAGATACGCAGTATTTT

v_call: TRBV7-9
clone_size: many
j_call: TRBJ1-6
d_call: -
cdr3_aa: CASSLGHGVSYNSPLHF
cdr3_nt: TGTGCCAGCAGCTTGGGACACGGAGTCTCCTATAATTCACCCCTCCACTTT

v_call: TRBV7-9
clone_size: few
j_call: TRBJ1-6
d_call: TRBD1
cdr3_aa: CASSLDREVSYNSPLHF
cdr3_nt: TGTGCCAGCAGCCTCGACAGGGAGGTCTCCTATAATTCACCCCTCCACTTT

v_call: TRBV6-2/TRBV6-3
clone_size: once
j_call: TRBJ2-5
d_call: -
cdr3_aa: CASSYSGLVSGRETQYF
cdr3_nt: TGTGCCAGCAGTTACTCTGGACTCGTATCGGGGAGGGAGACCCAGTACTTC

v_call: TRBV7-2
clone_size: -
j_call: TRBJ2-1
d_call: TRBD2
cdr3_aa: CASSFFSGGAGSEQFF
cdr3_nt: TGTGCCAGCAGCTTCTTTAGCGGGGGGGCCGGGAGTGAGCAGTTCTTC

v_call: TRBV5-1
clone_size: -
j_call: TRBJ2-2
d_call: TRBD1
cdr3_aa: CASSFQGQGFVTGELFF
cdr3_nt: TGCGCCAGCAGCTTCCAGGGACAGGGTTTTGTCACCGGGGAGCTGTTTTTT

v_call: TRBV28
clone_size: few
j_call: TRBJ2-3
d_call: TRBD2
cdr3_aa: CASSGGLAADTQYF
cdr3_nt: TGTGCCAGCAGTGGAGGACTAGCAGCAGATACGCAGTATTTT

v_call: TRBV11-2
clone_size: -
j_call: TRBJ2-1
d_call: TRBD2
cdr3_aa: CASRALAGVGKEQFF
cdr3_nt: TGTGCCAGCAGGGCTCTAGCGGGGGTTGGGAAGGAGCAGTTCTTC

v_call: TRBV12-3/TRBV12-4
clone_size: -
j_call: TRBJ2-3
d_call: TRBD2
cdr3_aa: CASSSASGSHGTDTQYF
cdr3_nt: TGTGCCAGCAGTTCGGCTAGCGGGAGCCATGGTACAGATACGCAGTATTTT

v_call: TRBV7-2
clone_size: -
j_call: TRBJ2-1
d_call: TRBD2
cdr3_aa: CASSPRGGERNEQFF
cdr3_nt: TGTGCCAGCAGCCCTCGGGGGGGGGAAAGGAATGAGCAGTTCTTC

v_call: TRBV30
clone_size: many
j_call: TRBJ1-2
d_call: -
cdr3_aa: CAWSSLYGYTF
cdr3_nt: TGTGCCTGGAGTTCTCTTTATGGCTACACCTTC

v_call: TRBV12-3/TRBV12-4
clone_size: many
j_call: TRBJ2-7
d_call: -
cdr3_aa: CASSPTTPLYEQYF
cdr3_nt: TGTGCCAGCAGTCCGACGACCCCCCTCTACGAGCAGTACTTC

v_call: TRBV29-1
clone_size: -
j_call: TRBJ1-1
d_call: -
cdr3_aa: CSVSPGQGMNTEAFF
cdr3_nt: TGCAGCGTTTCCCCGGGGCAGGGGATGAACACTGAAGCTTTCTTT

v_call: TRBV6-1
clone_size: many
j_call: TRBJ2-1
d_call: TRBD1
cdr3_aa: CASTQRGGQWQFF
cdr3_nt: TGTGCCAGCACCCAGAGAGGGGGACAGTGGCAGTTCTTC

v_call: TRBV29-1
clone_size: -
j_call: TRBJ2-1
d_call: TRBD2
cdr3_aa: CSVQKRGGYNEQFF
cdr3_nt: TGCAGCGTTCAGAAGCGGGGCGGGTACAATGAGCAGTTCTTC

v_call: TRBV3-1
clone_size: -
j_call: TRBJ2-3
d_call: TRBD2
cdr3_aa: CASSPPRERGSKDTQYF
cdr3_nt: TGTGCCAGCAGCCCTCCGAGGGAGCGGGGATCCAAGGATACGCAGTATTTT

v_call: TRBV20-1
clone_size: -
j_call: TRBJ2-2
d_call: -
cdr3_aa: CSASPLDTGELFF
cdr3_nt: TGCAGTGCTAGTCCCTTGGACACCGGGGAGCTGTTTTTT

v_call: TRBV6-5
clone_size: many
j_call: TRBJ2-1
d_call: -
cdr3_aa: CASSYSNRMYEQFF
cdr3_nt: TGTGCCAGCAGTTACTCGAATAGGATGTATGAGCAGTTCTTC

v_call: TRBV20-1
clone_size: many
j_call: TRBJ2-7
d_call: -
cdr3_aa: CSARDVEQYF
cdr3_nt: TGCAGTGCTAGGGACGTGGAGCAGTACTTC

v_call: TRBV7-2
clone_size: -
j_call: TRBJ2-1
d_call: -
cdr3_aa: CASSLLADSSYNEQFF
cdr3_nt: TGTGCCAGCAGCTTATTGGCGGACAGCTCCTACAATGAGCAGTTCTTC

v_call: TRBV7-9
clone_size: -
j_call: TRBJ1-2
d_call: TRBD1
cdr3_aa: CASSLTGMDRNGYTF
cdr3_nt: TGTGCCAGCAGCCTAACCGGGATGGACAGGAATGGCTACACCTTC

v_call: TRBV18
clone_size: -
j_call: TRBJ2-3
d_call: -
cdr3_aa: CASSGLPTVTDTQYF
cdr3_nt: TGTGCCAGCTCAGGACTACCAACGGTCACAGATACGCAGTATTTT

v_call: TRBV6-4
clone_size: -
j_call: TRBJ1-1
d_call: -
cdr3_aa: CASSDQVGAGDMNTEAFF
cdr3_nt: TGTGCCAGCAGTGACCAAGTAGGGGCAGGGGACATGAACACTGAAGCTTTCTTT

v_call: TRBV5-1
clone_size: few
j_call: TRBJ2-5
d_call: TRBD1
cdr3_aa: CASSFRTGPEETQYF
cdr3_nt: TGCGCCAGCAGCTTTCGGACAGGGCCAGAAGAGACCCAGTACTTC

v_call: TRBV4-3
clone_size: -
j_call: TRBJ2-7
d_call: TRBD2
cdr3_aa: CASSQDLGSGRFYEQYF
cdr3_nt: TGCGCCAGCAGCCAAGATTTGGGAAGCGGGAGGTTCTACGAGCAGTACTTC

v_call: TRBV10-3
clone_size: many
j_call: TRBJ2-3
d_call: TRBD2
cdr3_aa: CAISGAGGSSSTDTQYF
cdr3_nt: TGTGCCATCAGTGGAGCGGGGGGCAGTTCTAGCACAGATACGCAGTATTTT

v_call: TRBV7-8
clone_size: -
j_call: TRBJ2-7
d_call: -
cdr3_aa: CASSPPGTAGDRQYF
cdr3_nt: TGTGCCAGCAGCCCCCCAGGGACAGCGGGAGATAGGCAGTACTTC

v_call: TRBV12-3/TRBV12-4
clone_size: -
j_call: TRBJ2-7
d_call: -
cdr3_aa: CASTPGHTHYEQYF
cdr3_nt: TGTGCCAGCACCCCGGGACATACACACTACGAGCAGTACTTC

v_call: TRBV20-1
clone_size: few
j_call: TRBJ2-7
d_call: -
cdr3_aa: CSAGSILNRPVQYF
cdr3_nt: TGCAGTGCTGGAAGTATACTAAATCGTCCCGTGCAGTACTTC

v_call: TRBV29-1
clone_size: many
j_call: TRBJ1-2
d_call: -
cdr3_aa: CSVEGFRGANYGYTF
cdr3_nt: TGCAGCGTTGAAGGGTTCCGGGGGGCTAACTATGGCTACACCTTC

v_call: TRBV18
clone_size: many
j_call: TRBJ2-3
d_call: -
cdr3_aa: CASSPPVLTDTQYF
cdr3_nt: TGTGCCAGCTCACCACCGGTGCTGACAGATACGCAGTATTTT

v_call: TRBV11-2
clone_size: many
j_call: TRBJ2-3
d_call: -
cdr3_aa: CASSLRLPWRDTQYF
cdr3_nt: TGTGCCAGCAGCCTTCGACTACCCTGGCGAGATACGCAGTATTTT

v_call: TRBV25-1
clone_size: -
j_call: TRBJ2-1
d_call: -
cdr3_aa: CASRGFYEQFF
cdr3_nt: TGTGCCAGCAGGGGATTTTATGAGCAGTTCTTC

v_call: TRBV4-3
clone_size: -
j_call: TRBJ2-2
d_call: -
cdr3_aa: CASSQAAGRYNTGELFF
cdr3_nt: TGCGCCAGCAGCCAGGCCGCGGGACGGTATAACACCGGGGAGCTGTTTTTT

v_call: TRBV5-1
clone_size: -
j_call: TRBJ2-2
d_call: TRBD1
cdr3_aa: CASSAYRGRTGELFF
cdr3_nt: TGCGCCAGCAGCGCCTACAGGGGACGAACCGGGGAGCTGTTTTTT